This TCR beta chain was found in a study of blood T cells in healthy people across ages. Extraction yielded at least 5 micrograms of total RNA per sample. A second about 7 to 11 cycle PCR used barcoded and J-beta primers. The template-switch adaptor was a 5' adaptor with 12 random nucleotides. It tagged each cDNA molecule. TCRdb re-analysed the 5' RACE reads in MiXCR, keeping a single row per CDR3 protein. The data show roughly 1.4 million distinct CDR3 sequences, roughly 64% seen once. Per germline, CDR1 SSHAT and CDR2 FNYEAQ (reference sequence). The CDR3 sequence is 14 residues long. Study observations and caveats: A roughly linear fall in TCR beta diversity per million T cells was seen with increasing age. Diversity figures based on one million T cells were deemed too low.

Of note for this clonotype: What it binds is unknown. A junction boundary mismatches the germline segment, possibly from a read error.

Sequenced material: blood. The source of this sequence is a man aged 18-30 years in good health. The V call is TRBV7-7, the J call TRBJ2-5; D possibly corresponds to TRBD1 (5 bases). CDR3 loop: CASSKDSTEETQYF. CDR3 nucleotide sequence: TGTGCTAGCAGCAAAGACAGTACAGAAGAGACCCAGTACTTC.